The clone carrying this T cell receptor beta chain was counted many times. The antigen is unknown. Per the germline V gene, CDR1 is MNHEY and CDR2 is SVGEGT. The CDR3 totals 14 residues. V lost 5 bases, J lost 9 bases, and 7 bases stayed unmatched. The data were taken from a study of breast tumors, draining lymph nodes, adjacent tissues. General study results and limits: Tumor repertoires ranked between lymph nodes and nontumor tissue in diversity, with V and J gene preferences. The data were judged consistent with most tumor T cells coming from lymph node and expanding in tumor.

Breast cancer patients provided tissue from their axillary draining lymph nodes. One entry per CDR3 protein results from TCRdb running MiXCR on the multiplex PCR reads. The table shows approximately 88,000 distinct CDR3 sequences, with roughly 30% occurring only once. Input material: axillary lymph node tissue. The chain uses TRBV6-2 or TRBV6-3 and TRBJ1-6; 7 bases match TRBD1. This clonotype originated in a female donor with breast cancer. Some clones in this sample may be carry-over from other donors' samples. CDR3 in DNA: TGTGCCAGCAGTGGCCGACAGGGTGTTTCACCCCTCCACTTT. Amino acid sequence: CASSGRQGVSPLHF.